These 29 T cell receptor beta chains were all obtained from the same sample, sequenced in a study of low-dose radiotherapy and immunotherapy resistance in tumors. Priming of first-strand cDNA relied on TRAV- and TRBV-specific primers (covering alpha and beta chains). TCR amplification ran approximately 22 PCR cycles using constant-region and V-primer adapter primers. Using its own MiXCR run on the reads, TCRdb lists one record per CDR3 protein. The sample shows 75,000 to 95,000 distinct CDR3 sequences, under 9.5% of them seen only once. As for time point: before trial treatment. The material was PBMCs, obtained before treatment. The receptors were gathered from a male donor with prostate cancer.

This clonotype was seen ten or more times. At one end the junction does not follow the germline gene, possibly because of a read error. This chain joins TRBV4-3 and TRBJ2-3, with unresolved D. The CDR3 is 16 amino acids. CDR1 and CDR2 from the germline V gene are LGHNA and YSLEER. Here the CDR3 DNA reads TGCGCCAGCAGCCCACTCCCGGATATCAGCACAGATAGGCAGTATTTT. Amino acids: CASSPLPDISTDRQYF.

In its sample, this clonotype was seen many times. The gene calls are TRBV5-1 and TRBJ2-2; D is undetermined. The V gene's germline CDR1 is SGHRS and CDR2 YFSETQ. The CDR3 loop spans 13 amino acids. The V gene lost 2 bases and the J gene lost 4 bases, with 6 bases spanning the gap. The CDR3 region is CASSFGGTGELFF. The CDR3 DNA reads as TGCGCCAGCAGCTTCGGCGGCACCGGGGAGCTGTTTTTT. Full variable domain (remainder filled in from reference TRBV5-1 and TRBJ2-2): KAGVTQTPRYLIKTRGQQVTLSCSPISGHRSVSWYQQTPGQGLQFLFEYFSETQRNKGNFPGRFSGRQFSNSRSEMNVSTLELGDSALYLCASSFGGTGELFFGEGSRLTVL.

Ten or more counts support this clonotype. The genes are TRBV28 and TRBJ2-5, with D maybe TRBD2 (7 bases). The V and J ends lost 6 bases and 2 bases respectively, with 13 bases between them. Germline values: CDR1 MDHEN, CDR2 SYDVKM. CDR3 length: 14 residues. The CDR3 region has the DNA TGTGCCAGCAGGATACAGGGAGGGCAAGAGACCCAGTACTTC. It translates to CASRIQGGQETQYF.

Regarding this clonotype: A single base is all that separates this from a far larger clone, so a read error is likely. V gene TRBV28 combines with J gene TRBJ2-4; 10 nucleotides line up with TRBD2. CDR1 and CDR2 (germline): MDHEN, SYDVKM. V lost 7 bases to trimming and J lost 13 bases; unmatched junction nucleotides: 16. The CDR3 loop spans 15 amino acids. The CDR3, as DNA: TGTGCCAGCACCCCTAGCGGGAGTTATTACAATGAGCAGTACTTC. This gives the protein CASTPSGSYYNEQYF.

This clonotype has at least ten counts. The chain links TRBV20-1 to TRBJ1-4, with 8 bases fitting TRBD1. The V gene's germline CDR1 is DFQATT and CDR2 SNEGSKA (reference sequence). The CDR3 has 13 amino acids. Germline trimming cut 3 bases from V and 5 bases from J; bases unmatched to any gene: 2. The CDR3 loop reads CSARTGVNEKLFF. As DNA, the CDR3 is TGCAGTGCTAGGACAGGGGTCAATGAAAAACTGTTTTTT.

The J gene is TRBJ2-2, the V gene TRBV9; 8 positions agree with TRBD2. Germline V gene data show CDR1 as SGDLS and CDR2 as YYNGEE. This CDR3 contains 15 residues. Trimming removed 4 bases from V and 3 bases from J; junction bases left unmatched: 5. As DNA, the CDR3 is TGTGCCAGCAGCAGTAGCGGGGAATACACCGGGGAGCTGTTTTTT. It specifies CASSSSGEYTGELFF. Full variable domain (missing parts from reference TRBV9 and TRBJ2-2): DSGVTQTPKHLITATGQRVTLRCSPRSGDLSVYWYQQSLDQGLQFLIQYYNGEERAKGNILERFSAQQFPDLHSELNLSSLELGDSALYFCASSSSGEYTGELFFGEGSRLTVL.

Ten or more counts support this clonotype. This chain connects TRBV20-1 to TRBJ2-1; D tentatively reads TRBD1 or TRBD2 (5 bases each). Germline V gene sequence: CDR1 DFQATT, CDR2 SNEGSKA (reference sequence). Trimming took off 4 bases at V and 4 bases at J, with 23 bases between the two ends. CDR3 length: 17 residues. The CDR3 protein is CSAMGEYRGRDYNEQFF. Here the CDR3 DNA reads TGCAGTGCTATGGGGGAGTATCGGGGTCGGGATTACAATGAGCAGTTCTTC.

This chain links TRBV25-1 with TRBJ1-5; D gene unclear. The CDR3 extends over 15 amino acids. With 2 bases removed from V and 5 bases from J, the gap between germline ends came to 13 bases. CDR1 and CDR2 (germline): MGHDK, SYGVNS. This chain's CDR3 is CASSETGQKDQPQHF. The DNA of the CDR3 is TGTGCCAGCAGTGAAACCGGGCAGAAGGATCAGCCCCAGCATTTT.

In this sample, this clonotype turned up many times. This chain links TRBV28 with TRBJ2-7, with 9 nucleotides matching TRBD2. The V and J ends lost 6 bases and 3 bases, in that order; junction bases with no gene match: 6. The CDR3 sequence is 14 residues long. Germline V gene lookup returns CDR1 MDHEN and CDR2 SYDVKM. The CDR3 region is CASSLAGEIYEQYF. The CDR3 DNA reads as TGTGCCAGCAGCTTAGCGGGAGAGATCTACGAGCAGTACTTC.

This clonotype showed up many times. The CDR3 DNA reads as TGTGCCAGCAGCGGGGTAAATCCACTAGCCAAAAACATTCAGTACTTC. Translated: CASSGVNPLAKNIQYF. V is TRBV28 and J is TRBJ2-4, with D possibly TRBD2 on 5 matching bases. This CDR3 is 16 amino acids long. Between the trimmed V and J ends, which lost 6 bases and 0 bases, there was a span of 15 bases. Germline-derived CDR1 and CDR2 are MDHEN and SYDVKM.

This clonotype was seen repeatedly, ten times or more. This chain joins TRBV5-1 and TRBJ2-7; TRBD1 might be the D (6 bases). V was cut by 2 bases and J by 4 bases, with 16 bases left in between. Per the germline V gene, CDR1 is SGHRS and CDR2 is YFSETQ. This CDR3 has 15 amino acids. The CDR3 sequence is CASSLTRTDAYEQYF. CDR3 bases: TGCGCCAGCAGCTTAACGCGGACAGATGCATACGAGCAGTACTTC.

This clonotype was recorded many times. The J gene is TRBJ1-1, the V gene TRBV5-1, with D hard to call. The CDR3 consists of 14 residues. V dropped 4 bases and J dropped 2 bases, with 12 bases sitting between them. Germline-derived CDR1 and CDR2 are SGHRS and YFSETQ. CDR3: CASSTGGFNTEAFF. Written as DNA, the CDR3 is TGCGCCAGCAGCACCGGAGGATTTAACACTGAAGCTTTCTTT.

The CDR3 bases are TGCAGTGCTAGGGGCGGGAGTTACAACGAGCAGTACTTC. Residues: CSARGGSYNEQYF. This sequence joins TRBV20-1 and TRBJ2-7; 7 bases are a match to TRBD2. Germline-derived CDR1 and CDR2 are DFQATT and SNEGSKA (reference sequence). The CDR3 contains 13 residues. V shed 3 bases and J 5 bases; nucleotides not matched to a gene: 7.

This clonotype has ten or more counts. CDR3 in amino acids: CSVEVQGTVGTQYF. The CDR3 coding sequence is TGCAGCGTTGAAGTCCAGGGCACGGTGGGAACCCAGTACTTC. The J gene is TRBJ2-5, the V gene TRBV29-1, with a possible D match to TRBD1 (5 bases). Germline assignment: CDR1 SQVTM and CDR2 ANQGSEA. The CDR3 is 14 amino acids. Trimming left V 1 base short and J 8 bases short, with 17 bases between.

This clonotype showed up just a few times. This may be a read error, as it is one base from a much larger clone. The chain combines TRBV6-5 with TRBJ2-7, with TRBD2 matching over 7 bases. Trimming at V came to 7 bases and at J to 3 bases, leaving 12 bases not matched to a gene. The CDR3 is 15 residues long. Germline V gives CDR1 MNHEY, CDR2 SVGAGI. CDR3 residues: CASKTSERAHYEQYF. The CDR3 nucleotides read TGTGCCAGCAAAACTAGCGAGAGGGCCCACTACGAGCAGTACTTC.

This clonotype appeared many times. The chain combines TRBV7-9 with TRBJ2-7; a possible D gene is TRBD2 (5 bases). Germline V gives CDR1 SEHNR, CDR2 FQNEAQ (reference sequence). The CDR3 covers 14 residues. Trimming left V 1 base short and J 3 bases short, with 10 bases between. CDR3: CASSLVDGIYEQYF. The CDR3 coding sequence is TGTGCCAGCAGCTTAGTGGACGGGATCTACGAGCAGTACTTC.

This clonotype was recorded at least ten times. V is TRBV7-9 and J is TRBJ1-6; D not resolved. Germline CDR1 and CDR2: SEHNR and FQNEAQ (reference sequence). The CDR3 covers 13 residues. Trimming stripped 1 base from V and 10 bases from J, with 8 bases between. The CDR3 reads CASSLEGVSPLHF. The CDR3 bases are TGTGCCAGCAGCTTAGAGGGAGTCTCACCCCTCCACTTT.

This clonotype was picked up many times. The V and J genes are TRBV14 and TRBJ2-2; the D is unclear. The CDR3 sequence is 17 residues long. Looked up from germline, CDR1 is SGHDN and CDR2 is FVKESK. Trimming pared 1 base from V and 0 bases from J, leaving 12 bases between. The CDR3 nucleotides read TGTGCCAGCAGCCAAGGGTTTCGGAACGCGAACACCGGGGAGCTGTTTTTT. It yields the protein CASSQGFRNANTGELFF.

This clonotype appeared many times. The chain links TRBV10-3 to TRBJ2-7; a weak D match, TRBD1 (5 bases). CDR3 length equals 15 residues. The V end was cut by 0 bases, the J end by 2 bases, with 11 bases between. Germline CDR1 ENHRY, CDR2 SYGVKD. The CDR3 sequence: CAISESPRVTYEQYF. In DNA form, the CDR3 reads TGTGCCATCAGTGAGTCGCCCAGGGTGACCTACGAGCAGTACTTC.

This clonotype was seen repeatedly, ten times or more. The chain has TRBV20-1 and TRBJ2-5; D could derive from TRBD1 or TRBD2 (5 bases each). The CDR3 runs to 13 residues. V was cut by 5 bases and J by 5 bases, with 15 bases left in between. Germline V CDR1 and CDR2: DFQATT, SNEGSKA (reference sequence). CDR3 sequence (DNA): TGCAGTGCTTTTTATCAGGGACCGGAGACCCAGTACTTC. This sequence encodes CSAFYQGPETQYF.

This clonotype was picked up many times. The rearrangement uses TRBV29-1 and TRBJ1-2; TRBD1 matches at 7 bases. The germline CDR1 and CDR2 sequences are SQVTM and ANQGSEA. V was clipped by 7 bases and J by 5 bases; unmatched bases: 10. CDR3 size: 13 residues. The CDR3 region is CSASTGTEYGYTF. As DNA, the CDR3 is TGCAGCGCGAGCACCGGGACAGAGTATGGCTACACCTTC.

This clonotype was found many times. This chain connects TRBV7-9 to TRBJ2-7; D remains ambiguous. The CDR3 extends over 13 amino acids. Trimming removed 0 bases at V and 4 bases at J, with 7 bases between. Germline V CDR1 and CDR2: SEHNR, FQNEAQ (reference sequence). The CDR3 loop reads CASSLAWAYEQYF. Here the CDR3 DNA reads TGTGCCAGCAGCTTAGCTTGGGCATACGAGCAGTACTTC. Full variable domain (missing parts from reference TRBV7-9 and TRBJ2-7): DTGVSQNPRHKITKRGQNVTFRCDPISEHNRLYWYRQTLGQGPEFLTYFQNEAQLEKSRLLSDRFSAERPKGSFSTLEIQRTEQGDSAMYLCASSLAWAYEQYFGPGTRLTVT.

This clonotype was picked up many times. In DNA, the CDR3 is TGCGCCAGCAGGACCCCCAGGGGGGATGAGCAGTTCTTC. Its translation: CASRTPRGDEQFF. The gene calls are TRBV23-1 and TRBJ2-1; D is perhaps TRBD1 (7 bases). TRBV23-1 belongs to the ORF category, with a function that is uncertain. V gave up 6 bases and J gave up 8 bases, with 14 bases separating them. CDR3 length equals 13 residues.

This clonotype was recorded at least ten times. This sequence joins TRBV4-2 and TRBJ2-7; the D is unclear. This CDR3 comprises 13 residues. V lost 1 base, J lost 2 bases, and 6 bases lay in between. Germline V gene data show CDR1 as LGHNA and CDR2 as YNFKEQ. In nucleotides, the CDR3 is TGTGCCAGCAGCCAAGGGAACACCTACGAGCAGTACTTC. It codes for CASSQGNTYEQYF.

This clonotype occurred many times. The chain couples TRBV6-8 to TRBJ2-1; D uncertain. This CDR3 contains 14 residues. From germline, CDR1 is MNHGY and CDR2 SAAAGT. The V gene lost 6 bases and the J gene lost 11 bases, with 20 bases spanning the gap. CDR3 protein: CASRRDSGAIQQFF. In nucleotides, the CDR3 is TGTGCCAGCAGGCGAGACTCCGGTGCCATACAGCAGTTCTTC.

This clonotype was recorded a few times. The V call is TRBV4-3, the J call TRBJ2-1; 13 bases are shared with TRBD2. This CDR3 has 15 amino acids. Germline CDR1 LGHNA, CDR2 YSLEER. V lost 0 bases to trimming and J lost 10 bases; unmatched junction nucleotides: 3. The CDR3 DNA reads TGCGCCAGCAGCCAAGATCGACTAGCGGGAGGCGAGCAGTTCTTC. It is translated as CASSQDRLAGGEQFF.

This clonotype was found many times. The CDR3 is CAWSVNNSPLHF. For the CDR3, the DNA is TGTGCCTGGAGTGTAAATAATTCACCCCTCCACTTT. The chain recombines TRBV30 with TRBJ1-6; D remains unclear. Germline values: CDR1 GTSNPN, CDR2 SVGIG (reference sequence). This CDR3 comprises 12 residues. Trimming cost V 0 bases and J 5 bases, with 2 bases left between them.

The table lists this clonotype with many counts. CDR3 residues: CASSRPVGKAFF. DNA for the CDR3: TGTGCCAGCAGCCGACCCGTGGGGAAAGCTTTCTTT. V and J are TRBV7-2 and TRBJ1-1; no clear D gene. Germline lookup yields CDR1 SGHTA and CDR2 FQGNSA. With 5 bases removed from V and 9 bases from J, the gap between germline ends came to 13 bases. This CDR3 spans 12 amino acids.

This clonotype was observed at least ten times. The chain carries TRBV12-5 and TRBJ2-5; D is unresolved. The CDR3 has 13 amino acids. Between the trimmed V and J ends, which lost 1 base and 5 bases, there was a span of 8 bases. The germline V gene has CDR1 LGHNT and CDR2 FRNRAP. The DNA of the CDR3 is TGTGCTAGTGGTTTGGGACTGGGGGAGACCCAGTACTTC. It yields the protein CASGLGLGETQYF. Full variable domain (outside the CDR3, taken from reference TRBV12-5 and TRBJ2-5): DARVTQTPRHKVTEMGQEVTMRCQPILGHNTVFWYRQTMMQGLELLAYFRNRAPLDDSGMPKDRFSAEMPDATLATLKIQPSEPRDSAVYFCASGLGLGETQYFGPGTRLLVL.